This TCR beta chain was retrieved from a study of cytomegalovirus exposure and HLA in healthy donors. On the study more broadly: About 80 million unique TCRs from HLA-typed donors made up an early data release.

Findings and caveats of the study: Reported findings show TCR beta sequences accurately forecast HLA-A and HLA-B alleles in most subjects.

Primers included in the PCR were 60 Vbeta and 13 Jbeta primers. TCRdb's table, derived via immunoSEQ multiplex PCR, lists solely in-frame clones and lacks some. The sample yields approximately 110,000 clones, approximately 70% seen once. About this clone itself: Antigen specificity is unknown.

The CDR3 sequence is 15 residues long. Germline V gene sequence: CDR1 LNHDA, CDR2 SQIVND (reference sequence). With V trimmed by 5 bases and J by 2 bases, 7 bases remained unmatched. The receptor was isolated from a man aged 35 to 55 in good health and CMV-seropositive. V usage is TRBV19 and J usage is TRBJ2-5, with TRBD1 matching 8 bases. Specimen: PBMCs. The CDR3 sequence: CASSLGQGRQETQYF. In nucleotides, the CDR3 is TGTGCCAGTAGTCTCGGACAGGGTAGGCAAGAGACCCAGTACTTC.